The 17 T cell receptor beta chains below come from one sample, sequenced in a study of shared clonotypes between healthy human individuals. Profiled with immunoSEQ multiplex PCR; TCRdb holds only in-frame clones, not every one. The sample has more than 550,000 clones, less than 95% seen once. Sequenced material: memory CD8+ T cells from PBMCs. Subset: CD45RO+ cells pooled with CCR7-negative TemRA cells. These TCRs come from a man younger than 35 in good health. Some clones in this sample may be carry-over from other donors' samples.

The chain is built from TRBV27 and TRBJ1-1, with D unresolved. Germline CDR1 reads MNHEY; CDR2 reads SMNVEV (reference sequence). Trimming removed 0 bases from V and 1 base from J, with 9 bases in between. This CDR3 region has 15 residues. The CDR3 sequence: CASSLSRRRNTEAFF. CDR3 bases: TGTGCCAGCAGTTTATCGCGACGGAGGAACACTGAAGCTTTCTTT.

This rearrangement joins TRBV28 to TRBJ2-7, with D uncertain. V gave up 2 bases and J gave up 3 bases, with 11 bases separating them. Germline V CDR1 and CDR2: MDHEN, SYDVKM. The length of the CDR3 is 14 residues. CDR3 sequence: CASSLGRSRYEQYF. CDR3 sequence (DNA): TGTGCCAGCAGTTTAGGAAGGTCTCGCTACGAGCAGTACTTC. Full variable domain (outside the CDR3, taken from reference TRBV28 and TRBJ2-7): DVKVTQSSRYLVKRTGEKVFLECVQDMDHENMFWYRQDPGLGLRLIYFSYDVKMKEKGDIPEGYSVSREKKERFSLILESASTNQTSMYLCASSLGRSRYEQYFGPGTRLTVT.

The chain recombines TRBV19 with TRBJ2-7; a weak D match, TRBD1 (6 bases). Looked up from germline, CDR1 is LNHDA and CDR2 is SQIVND (reference sequence). Trimming took off 3 bases at V and 6 bases at J, with 18 bases between the two ends. The length of the CDR3 is 15 residues. The CDR3, as DNA: TGTGCCAGTAGTATGACGGGGACACCATCTTCCGAGCAGTACTTC. Translation gives CASSMTGTPSSEQYF.

The J gene is TRBJ2-3, the V gene TRBV27; 9 nucleotides align to TRBD1. Germline lookup yields CDR1 MNHEY and CDR2 SMNVEV (reference sequence). Trimming removed 4 bases from V and 4 bases from J; junction bases left unmatched: 12. The CDR3 length is 17 residues. The chain's CDR3 is CASSSIRGQGVADTQYF. The CDR3 DNA is TGTGCCAGCAGTTCAATTCGGGGACAGGGCGTCGCAGATACGCAGTATTTT.

The gene calls are TRBV28 and TRBJ2-7, with a possible D match to TRBD2 (6 bases). Germline values: CDR1 MDHEN, CDR2 SYDVKM. Trimming cost V 7 bases and J 6 bases, with 16 bases left between them. The CDR3 has 13 residues. CDR3 sequence: CASTRLGRGEQYF. The CDR3 nucleotides read TGTGCCAGCACGCGCCTGGGGCGGGGCGAGCAGTACTTC.

The V call is TRBV29-1, the J call TRBJ2-7; 8 positions agree with TRBD1. This CDR3 spans 17 amino acids. Germline values: CDR1 SQVTM, CDR2 ANQGSEA. The ends lost 7 bases at V and 2 bases at J; junction bases unmatched: 19. DNA of the CDR3: TGCAGCGCCATTTCCGGGACAGGCCCCCAAGGGACCTACGAGCAGTACTTC. Amino acids: CSAISGTGPQGTYEQYF.

The chain couples TRBV30 to TRBJ1-1; a possible D gene is TRBD1 (5 bases). The V end lost 4 bases, the J end lost 11 bases, and 20 bases lay between the germline ends. The length of the CDR3 is 13 residues. Germline V gives CDR1 GTSNPN, CDR2 SVGIG (reference sequence). The CDR3 protein is CAWTFGALNMAFF. CDR3 nucleotides: TGTGCCTGGACCTTTGGGGCGTTAAATATGGCTTTCTTT.

The chain recombines TRBV27 with TRBJ2-7, with 13 bases fitting TRBD2. The V segment lost 8 bases and the J segment 2 bases; nucleotides outside the gene matches: 6. CDR1 MNHEY and CDR2 SMNVEV come from the germline V gene (reference sequence). The CDR3 is 15 amino acids. CDR3 in amino acids: CASRYGLAGAYEQYF. CDR3 bases: TGTGCCAGCCGATACGGACTAGCGGGAGCCTACGAGCAGTACTTC.

This chain uses TRBV7-9 with TRBJ1-1; perhaps TRBD1 as D (6 bases). Germline CDR1 and CDR2: SEHNR and FQNEAQ (reference sequence). The length of the CDR3 is 15 residues. V lost 1 base, J lost 4 bases, and 13 bases lay in between. The CDR3 sequence is CASSLVAGVATEAFF. For the CDR3, the DNA is TGTGCCAGCAGCTTAGTGGCAGGGGTGGCCACTGAAGCTTTCTTT.

The gene calls are TRBV23-1 and TRBJ2-1; 14 bases align to TRBD2. TRBV23-1 is treated as an ORF (open reading frame) with a function not yet certain. V was clipped by 7 bases and J by 6 bases; unmatched bases: 8. CDR3 length: 16 amino acids. The CDR3 sequence is CASMTSGRAAGNEQFF. The CDR3, as DNA: TGCGCCAGCATGACTAGCGGGAGGGCCGCGGGCAATGAGCAGTTCTTC.

The chain has TRBV28 and TRBJ2-3, with 9 bases matching TRBD1. Germline CDR1 reads MDHEN; CDR2 reads SYDVKM. The J segment lost 4 bases and the V segment lost 4 bases, leaving 3 bases of the junction unmatched. The CDR3 is 14 amino acids. Here the CDR3 reads CASSWRTGADTQYF. The CDR3, as DNA: TGTGCCAGCAGTTGGAGGACAGGGGCAGATACGCAGTATTTT.

The chain recombines TRBV27 with TRBJ2-7; the match to TRBD2 covers 8 bases. The CDR3 consists of 15 residues. J was trimmed by 0 bases and V by 6 bases; bases with no gene match: 7. The germline V gene encodes CDR1 MNHEY and CDR2 SMNVEV (reference sequence). CDR3 sequence reads: CASRISGASSYEQYF. The CDR3 nucleotides are TGTGCCAGCAGGATTAGCGGGGCCAGCTCCTACGAGCAGTACTTC.

This chain links TRBV28 with TRBJ1-2, with D perhaps TRBD1 (5 bases). CDR3 size: 15 residues. Trimming removed 4 bases at V and 8 bases at J, with 20 bases between. Germline CDR1 reads MDHEN; CDR2 reads SYDVKM. The CDR3 region has the DNA TGTGCCAGCAGTTACCCCCTCGGCGGGGGAGGAGGCTACACCTTC. Translation gives CASSYPLGGGGGYTF.

The CDR3 loop is CASSSFGKRGLSYNEQFF. The DNA for the CDR3 is TGTGCCAGCAGCTCCTTCGGCAAGCGGGGGCTATCCTACAATGAGCAGTTCTTC. V gene TRBV7-9 combines with J gene TRBJ2-1, with 8 bases aligning to TRBD2. The CDR3 sequence is 18 residues long. Germline V CDR1 and CDR2: SEHNR, FQNEAQ (reference sequence). Germline trimming cut 4 bases from V and 1 base from J; bases unmatched to any gene: 12.

The chain is built from TRBV19 and TRBJ1-1; D may be TRBD1 (6 bases). Between the trimmed V and J ends, which lost 4 bases and 5 bases, there was a span of 11 bases. Germline V lookup: CDR1 LNHDA, CDR2 SQIVND (reference sequence). The CDR3 loop spans 13 amino acids. This CDR3 is CASSTQGGTEAFF. For the CDR3, the DNA is TGTGCCAGTAGTACTCAAGGGGGTACTGAAGCTTTCTTT. The full variable domain, its missing parts supplied by reference TRBV19 and TRBJ1-1, is DGGITQSPKYLFRKEGQNVTLSCEQNLNHDAMYWYRQDPGQGLRLIYYSQIVNDFQKGDIAEGYSVSREKKESFPLTVTSAQKNPTAFYLCASSTQGGTEAFFGQGTRLTVV.

The chain uses TRBV15 and TRBJ2-3; D remains ambiguous. Trimming removed 5 bases at V and 1 base at J, with 16 bases between. Germline V gene sequence: CDR1 LNHNV, CDR2 YYDKDF (reference sequence). CDR3 length: 16 residues. Written as DNA, the CDR3 is TGTGCCACCAGCGCAAGCGCAGGATTCCGCACAGATACGCAGTATTTT. It translates to CATSASAGFRTDTQYF.

The V gene is TRBV7-9, the J gene TRBJ2-3, with 10 bases fitting TRBD2. The CDR3 length is 16 residues. The trim removed 3 bases at V and 3 bases at J, leaving 6 bases unmatched. Looked up from germline, CDR1 is SEHNR and CDR2 is FQNEAQ (reference sequence). The DNA of the CDR3 is TGTGCCAGCAGCTTCCTACTAGCGGGGTTAACAGATACGCAGTATTTT. Protein: CASSFLLAGLTDTQYF.